The 13 T cell receptor beta chains reported below all come from one sample, sequenced in a study of T cells in Graves' hyperthyroidism and ophthalmopathy (dated by TCRdb to between 2017 and 2020). Receptor libraries were prepared by multiplex PCR. These reads were obtained on an Illumina HiSeq 2000. TCR beta CDR3 regions were amplified from RNA transcripts. For the first round of RT-PCR on the TCR CDR3, the HTBI primer set was used together with the Qiagen OneStep RT-PCR kit. Using fastp trimming at Q25 and MiXCR clonotype assembly, TCRdb reanalyzed the public sequencing data and kept in-frame beta chains. Entries are consolidated by CDR3 protein sequence, retaining the most common genes and DNA. The sample data list a few hundred thousand distinct CDR3 sequences, and approximately 15% of these were observed just once. In total, the top ten clones hold around 7.3% of the sample. Sequenced material: blood. The receptors stem from a woman in her thirties with Graves' hyperthyroidism.

Many counts were recorded for this clonotype. The chain is built from TRBV5-1 and TRBJ2-1; 7 nucleotides align to TRBD1. Per germline, CDR1 SGHRS and CDR2 YFSETQ. Trimming at V came to 6 bases and at J to 1 base, leaving 7 bases not matched to a gene. The CDR3 totals 15 residues. The CDR3 here is CASTGDSGSYNEQFF. CDR3 nucleotides: TGCGCCAGCACCGGGGACAGCGGATCCTACAATGAGCAGTTCTTC.

The chain joins TRBV5-1 to TRBJ2-3; tentatively, D is TRBD2 (5 bases). From germline, CDR1 is SGHRS and CDR2 YFSETQ. V lost 7 bases and J 3 bases, leaving 12 bases between the germline ends. The CDR3 spans 13 residues. The CDR3 nucleotides read TGCGCCAGCGGGGTACTAGGAACAGATACGCAGTATTTT. It translates to CASGVLGTDTQYF.

The chain joins TRBV7-9 to TRBJ1-2; possibly TRBD1 for D (6 bases). The CDR3 sequence is 13 residues long. Per germline, CDR1 SEHNR and CDR2 FQNEAQ (reference sequence). Trimming left V 9 bases short and J 2 bases short, with 13 bases between. CDR3 DNA: TGTGCCAGTACTCCGGGACAAAACTATGGCTACACCTTC. Its protein is CASTPGQNYGYTF.

There are a few counts of this clonotype. The chain employs TRBV11-2 and TRBJ2-5; D is possibly TRBD1 (5 bases). Deletions cut 5 bases from V and 9 bases from J, with 16 bases between. CDR3 length equals 13 residues. Looked up from germline, CDR1 is SGHAT and CDR2 is FQNNGV. CDR3 sequence: CASSLGPSRSQYF. The CDR3 bases are TGTGCCAGCAGCCTGGGGCCCTCTAGATCCCAGTACTTC.

This rearrangement joins TRBV6-2 or TRBV6-3 to TRBJ1-3; D is perhaps TRBD1 (5 bases). Deletions cut 2 bases from V and 0 bases from J, with 8 bases between. CDR3 length: 15 amino acids. Germline loops: CDR1 MNHEY, CDR2 SVGEGT. The CDR3 loop is CASSYQGSSGNTIYF. As DNA, the CDR3 is TGTGCCAGCAGTTACCAGGGTAGCTCTGGAAACACCATATATTTT.

This clonotype was detected many times. The chain carries TRBV27 and TRBJ2-7; a possible D gene is TRBD1 (6 bases). The CDR3 spans 14 residues. Deletions cut 4 bases from V and 6 bases from J, with 16 bases between. Germline assignment: CDR1 MNHEY and CDR2 SMNVEV (reference sequence). The CDR3 bases are TGTGCCAGCAGTTCCGGGACACCAGGTCGCGAGCAGTACTTC. Amino acids: CASSSGTPGREQYF.

This clonotype came up many times. This chain uses TRBV30 with TRBJ1-5, with D possibly being TRBD1 (5 bases). The CDR3 sequence is 14 residues long. V lost 1 base and J lost 3, with 10 bases in between. Germline loops: CDR1 GTSNPN, CDR2 SVGIG (reference sequence). The CDR3, as DNA: TGTGCCTGGAGTGGGAGGGGAATCAATCAGCCCCAGCATTTT. Amino acids: CAWSGRGINQPQHF.

This clonotype was detected many times. The chain combines TRBV5-1 with TRBJ1-1; no reliable D call. Germline CDR1 and CDR2: SGHRS and YFSETQ. This CDR3 is 14 amino acids long. V was trimmed by 0 bases and J by 4 bases, leaving 10 bases between them. CDR3 residues: CASSLVSRTTEAFF. The CDR3 bases are TGCGCCAGCAGCTTGGTATCCCGAACCACTGAAGCTTTCTTT.

The table lists this clonotype with many counts. The genes are TRBV27 and TRBJ2-1, with 10 bases identical to TRBD2. With V trimmed by 0 bases and J by 0 bases, 8 bases remained unmatched. The CDR3 spans 19 residues. Germline lookup yields CDR1 MNHEY and CDR2 SMNVEV (reference sequence). CDR3 in amino acids: CASSLSSAGGHPSYNEQFF. CDR3 in DNA: TGTGCCAGCAGTTTATCGTCAGCGGGAGGGCACCCCTCCTACAATGAGCAGTTCTTC.

This clonotype was picked up a small number of times. The chain combines TRBV20-1 with TRBJ2-6; possibly TRBD1 for D (6 bases). Germline lookup yields CDR1 DFQATT and CDR2 SNEGSKA (reference sequence). The V and J ends lost 0 bases and 1 base respectively, with 7 bases between them. This CDR3 spans 15 amino acids. The CDR3 protein is CSARDRGSGANVLTF. CDR3 sequence (DNA): TGCAGTGCTAGAGATAGGGGGTCTGGGGCCAACGTCCTGACTTTC.

At least ten counts were recorded for this clonotype. V is TRBV18 and J is TRBJ1-1, with unresolved D. Trimming shortened V by 6 bases and J by 4 bases, and 12 bases separated the two germline ends. Germline loops: CDR1 KGHSH, CDR2 LQKENI. This CDR3 is built from 13 residues. The CDR3 is CASSPVVVTEAFF. The CDR3 region has the DNA TGTGCCAGCTCCCCGGTAGTCGTCACTGAAGCTTTCTTT.

The sample holds many counts of this clonotype. This chain joins TRBV30 and TRBJ1-1; D gene uncertain. The CDR3 runs to 12 residues. V shed 5 bases and J shed 1 base, with 8 bases lying between them. Germline V gives CDR1 GTSNPN, CDR2 SVGIG (reference sequence). Written as DNA, the CDR3 is TGTGCCTGGTTGTGGCGGAACACTGAAGCTTTCTTT. This codes for CAWLWRNTEAFF. The full variable domain, with the rest looked up from reference TRBV30 and TRBJ1-1, is SQTIHQWPATLVQPVGSPLSLECTVEGTSNPNLYWYRQAAGRGLQLLFYSVGIGQISSEVPQNLSASRPQDRQFILSSKKLLLSDSGFYLCAWLWRNTEAFFGQGTRLTVV.

At least ten counts were recorded for this clonotype. V usage is TRBV3-1 and J usage is TRBJ2-1; 11 bases are shared with TRBD2. Germline V gives CDR1 LGHDT, CDR2 YNNKEL (reference sequence). The V and J ends lost 4 bases and 7 bases, in that order; junction bases with no gene match: 6. The CDR3 consists of 15 residues. In nucleotides, the CDR3 is TGTGCCAGCAGCCCCGGGACTAGCGGATGGAATGAGCAGTTCTTC. This sequence encodes CASSPGTSGWNEQFF.